This TCR beta chain emerged from a study of blood T cell repertoires in COVID-19. Study details: Specimens from acute and convalescent COVID-19 originated in the United States, Italy and Spain. PBMCs, B-cell-depleted T cells, or T cells provided the cDNA or gDNA that made up the material.

The germline V gene has CDR1 MNHEY and CDR2 SVGAGI. The V segment lost 7 bases and the J segment 9 bases; nucleotides outside the gene matches: 11. The CDR3 has 13 residues. This clone was observed a handful of times. Study processing details: Reference gene primer amplification in the assay estimated nucleated cell counts. Here immunoSEQ multiplex PCR was the method, and the copy in TCRdb shows in-frame clones only, minus some. The DNA gave D and trimming, while V, J and clone size come from that table. This sample yields about 230,000 clones, of which roughly nine tenths are seen a single time; around 4.2% belongs to the top ten. All enrollees were about 18 to 100 years old and from under 25 US areas.

This TCR came from a woman aged 25 to 39 with acute COVID-19. Sequenced material: PBMCs or T cells enriched from blood (not recorded which). V usage is TRBV6-5 and J usage is TRBJ1-1; 7 nucleotides match TRBD1. CDR3 nucleotides: TGTGCCAGCAATGACTCCGGGACAGTTAAAGCTTTCTTT. It translates to CASNDSGTVKAFF.